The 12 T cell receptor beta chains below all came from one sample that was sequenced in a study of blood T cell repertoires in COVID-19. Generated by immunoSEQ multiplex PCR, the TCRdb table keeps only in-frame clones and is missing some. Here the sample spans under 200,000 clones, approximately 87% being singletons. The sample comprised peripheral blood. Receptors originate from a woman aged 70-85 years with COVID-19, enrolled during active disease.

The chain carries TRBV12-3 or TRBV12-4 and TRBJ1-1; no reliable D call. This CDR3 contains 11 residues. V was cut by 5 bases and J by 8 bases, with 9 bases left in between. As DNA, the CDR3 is TGTGCCAGCAGTGCGTCGCACGAAGCTTTCTTT. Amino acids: CASSASHEAFF.

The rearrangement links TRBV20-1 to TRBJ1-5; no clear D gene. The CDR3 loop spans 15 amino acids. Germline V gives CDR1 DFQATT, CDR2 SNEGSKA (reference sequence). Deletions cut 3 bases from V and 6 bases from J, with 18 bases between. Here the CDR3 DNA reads TGCAGTGCTAGTTTACGCGGGAGAGGGAGTCAGCCCCAGCATTTT. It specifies CSASLRGRGSQPQHF.

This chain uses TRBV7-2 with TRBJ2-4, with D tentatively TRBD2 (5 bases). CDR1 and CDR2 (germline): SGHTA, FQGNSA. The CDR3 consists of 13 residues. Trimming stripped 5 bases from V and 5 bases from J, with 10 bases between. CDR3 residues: CASSRRTENIQYF. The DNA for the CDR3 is TGTGCCAGCAGCCGGCGGACTGAAAACATTCAGTACTTC.

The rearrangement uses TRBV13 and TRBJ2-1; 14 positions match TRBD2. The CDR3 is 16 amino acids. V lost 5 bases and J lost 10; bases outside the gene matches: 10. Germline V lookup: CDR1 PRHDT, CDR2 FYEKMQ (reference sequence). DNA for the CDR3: TGTGCCAGCAGCATAAGACTAGCGGGGGGGCTAGACGAGCAGTTCTTC. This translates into CASSIRLAGGLDEQFF.

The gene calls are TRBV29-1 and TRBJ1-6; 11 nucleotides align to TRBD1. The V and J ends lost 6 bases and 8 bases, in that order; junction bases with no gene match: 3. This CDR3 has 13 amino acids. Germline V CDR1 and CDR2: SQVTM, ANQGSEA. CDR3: CSVGDRGDSPLHF. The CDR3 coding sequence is TGCAGCGTGGGGGACAGGGGGGATTCACCCCTCCACTTT.

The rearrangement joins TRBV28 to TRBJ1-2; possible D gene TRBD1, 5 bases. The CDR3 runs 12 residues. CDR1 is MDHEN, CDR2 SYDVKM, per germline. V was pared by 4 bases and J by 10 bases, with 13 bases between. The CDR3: CASSSQRQIYTF. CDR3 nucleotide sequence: TGTGCCAGCAGTTCCCAGAGACAGATCTACACCTTC.

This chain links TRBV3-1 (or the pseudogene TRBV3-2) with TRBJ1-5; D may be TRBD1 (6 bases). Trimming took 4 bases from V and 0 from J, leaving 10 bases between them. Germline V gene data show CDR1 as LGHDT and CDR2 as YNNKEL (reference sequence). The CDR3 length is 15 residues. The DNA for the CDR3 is TGTGCCAGCAGCCCTGGACAGATTAGCAATCAGCCCCAGCATTTT. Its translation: CASSPGQISNQPQHF.

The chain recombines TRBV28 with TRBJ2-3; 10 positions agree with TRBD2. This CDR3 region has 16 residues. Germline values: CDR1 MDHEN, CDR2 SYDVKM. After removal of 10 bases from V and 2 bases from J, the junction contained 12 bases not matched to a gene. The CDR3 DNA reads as TGTGCCACCACCCAGCGGGGGGGATCGGTCACAGATACGCAGTATTTT. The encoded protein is CATTQRGGSVTDTQYF.

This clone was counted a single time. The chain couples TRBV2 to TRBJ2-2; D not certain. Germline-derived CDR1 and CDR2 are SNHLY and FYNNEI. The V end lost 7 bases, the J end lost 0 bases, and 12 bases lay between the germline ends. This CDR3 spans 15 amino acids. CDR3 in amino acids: CASTLRFANTGELFF. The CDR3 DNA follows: TGTGCCAGCACCCTCAGGTTCGCGAACACCGGGGAGCTGTTTTTT.

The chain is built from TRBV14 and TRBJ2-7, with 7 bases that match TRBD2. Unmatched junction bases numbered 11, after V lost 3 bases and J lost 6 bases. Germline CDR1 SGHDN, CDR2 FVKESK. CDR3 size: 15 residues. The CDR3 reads CASSQAGTIEREQYF. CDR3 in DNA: TGTGCCAGCAGCCAGGCCGGGACTATCGAGCGCGAGCAGTACTTC.

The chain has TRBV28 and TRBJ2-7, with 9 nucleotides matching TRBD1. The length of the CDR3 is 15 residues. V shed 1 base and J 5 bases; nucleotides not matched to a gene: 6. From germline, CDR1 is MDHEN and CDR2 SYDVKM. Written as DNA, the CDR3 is TGTGCCAGCAGTTTATTAATACAGGGGGCCCACGAGCAGTACTTC. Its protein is CASSLLIQGAHEQYF. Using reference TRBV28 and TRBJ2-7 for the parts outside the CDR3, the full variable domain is DVKVTQSSRYLVKRTGEKVFLECVQDMDHENMFWYRQDPGLGLRLIYFSYDVKMKEKGDIPEGYSVSREKKERFSLILESASTNQTSMYLCASSLLIQGAHEQYFGPGTRLTVT.

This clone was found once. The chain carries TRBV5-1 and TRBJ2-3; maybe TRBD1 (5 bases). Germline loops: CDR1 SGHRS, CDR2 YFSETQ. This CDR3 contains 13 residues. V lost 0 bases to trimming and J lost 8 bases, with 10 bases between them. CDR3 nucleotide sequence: TGCGCCAGCAGCTTGGAGCAGGGTGGTACGCAGTATTTT. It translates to CASSLEQGGTQYF. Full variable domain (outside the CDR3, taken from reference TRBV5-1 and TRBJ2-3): KAGVTQTPRYLIKTRGQQVTLSCSPISGHRSVSWYQQTPGQGLQFLFEYFSETQRNKGNFPGRFSGRQFSNSRSEMNVSTLELGDSALYLCASSLEQGGTQYFGPGTRLTVL.